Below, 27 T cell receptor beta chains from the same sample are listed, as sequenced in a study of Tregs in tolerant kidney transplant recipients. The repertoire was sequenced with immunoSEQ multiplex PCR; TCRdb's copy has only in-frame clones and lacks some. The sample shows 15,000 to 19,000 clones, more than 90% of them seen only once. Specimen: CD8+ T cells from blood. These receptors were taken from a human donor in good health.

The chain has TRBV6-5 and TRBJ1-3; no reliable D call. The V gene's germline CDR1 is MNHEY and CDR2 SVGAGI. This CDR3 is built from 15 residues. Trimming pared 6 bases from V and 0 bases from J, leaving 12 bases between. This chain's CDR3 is CASSPTLSSGNTIYF. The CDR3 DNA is TGTGCCAGCAGCCCGACACTGAGCTCTGGAAACACCATATATTTT.

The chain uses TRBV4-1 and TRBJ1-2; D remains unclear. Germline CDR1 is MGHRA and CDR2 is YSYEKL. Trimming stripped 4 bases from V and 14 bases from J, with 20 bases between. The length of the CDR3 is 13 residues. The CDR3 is CASSLPTRPTLTF. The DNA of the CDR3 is TGCGCCAGCAGCCTCCCGACTCGACCTACCTTAACCTTC.

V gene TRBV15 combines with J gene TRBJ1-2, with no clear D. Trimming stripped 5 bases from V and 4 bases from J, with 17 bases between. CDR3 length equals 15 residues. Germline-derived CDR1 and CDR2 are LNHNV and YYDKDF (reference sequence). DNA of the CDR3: TGTGCCACCAGCCGCTGGTACCTCTACCGCTATGGCTACACCTTC. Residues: CATSRWYLYRYGYTF. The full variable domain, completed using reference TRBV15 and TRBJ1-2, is DAMVIQNPRYQVTQFGKPVTLSCSQTLNHNVMYWYQQKSSQAPKLLFHYYDKDFNNEADTPDNFQSRRPNTSFCFLDIRSPGLGDTAMYLCATSRWYLYRYGYTFGSGTRLTVV.

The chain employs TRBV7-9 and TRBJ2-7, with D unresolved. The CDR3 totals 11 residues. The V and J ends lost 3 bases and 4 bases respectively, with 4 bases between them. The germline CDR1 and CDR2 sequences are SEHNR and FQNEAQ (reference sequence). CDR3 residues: CASSLTYEQYF. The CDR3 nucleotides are TGTGCCAGCAGCTTGACATACGAGCAGTACTTC.

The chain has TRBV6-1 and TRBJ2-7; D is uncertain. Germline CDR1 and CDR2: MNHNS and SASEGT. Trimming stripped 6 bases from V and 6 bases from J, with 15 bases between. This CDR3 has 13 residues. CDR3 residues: CASRLEISGEQYF. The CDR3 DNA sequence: TGTGCCAGCAGATTAGAGATCAGTGGCGAGCAGTACTTC.

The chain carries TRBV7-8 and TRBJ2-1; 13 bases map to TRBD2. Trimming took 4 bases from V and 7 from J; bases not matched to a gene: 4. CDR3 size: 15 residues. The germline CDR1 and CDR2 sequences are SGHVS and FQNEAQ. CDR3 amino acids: CASSSGLAGVNEQFF. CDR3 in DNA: TGTGCCAGCAGCTCTGGACTAGCGGGAGTGAATGAGCAGTTCTTC. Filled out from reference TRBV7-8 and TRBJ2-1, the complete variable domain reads GAGVSQSPRYKVAKRGQDVALRCDPISGHVSLFWYQQALGQGPEFLTYFQNEAQLDKSGLPSDRFFAERPEGSVSTLKIQRTQQEDSAVYLCASSSGLAGVNEQFFGPGTRLTVL.

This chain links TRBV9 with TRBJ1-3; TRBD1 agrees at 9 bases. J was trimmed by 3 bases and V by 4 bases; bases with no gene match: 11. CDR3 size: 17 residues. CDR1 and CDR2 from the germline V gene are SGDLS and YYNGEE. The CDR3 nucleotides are TGTGCCAGCAGCTCTTGGGACAGGGAAGTACGTGGAAACACCATATATTTT. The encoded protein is CASSSWDREVRGNTIYF.

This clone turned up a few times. This CDR3 reads CASSVVGGQYGYTF. The CDR3 bases are TGTGCCAGCAGTGTAGTGGGCGGGCAATATGGCTACACCTTC. The genes are TRBV6-1 and TRBJ1-2; D unclear. The V end was cut by 4 bases, the J end by 5 bases, with 14 bases between. Germline CDR1 and CDR2: MNHNS and SASEGT. There are 14 residues in the CDR3.

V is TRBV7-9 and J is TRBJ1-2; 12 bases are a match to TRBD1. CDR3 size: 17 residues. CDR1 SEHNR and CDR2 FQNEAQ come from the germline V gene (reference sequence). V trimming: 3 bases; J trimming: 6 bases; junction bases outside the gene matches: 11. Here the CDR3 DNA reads TGTGCCAGCAGCTTGGGTGGGACAGGGGGCGGATTGGATGGCTACACCTTC. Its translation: CASSLGGTGGGLDGYTF.

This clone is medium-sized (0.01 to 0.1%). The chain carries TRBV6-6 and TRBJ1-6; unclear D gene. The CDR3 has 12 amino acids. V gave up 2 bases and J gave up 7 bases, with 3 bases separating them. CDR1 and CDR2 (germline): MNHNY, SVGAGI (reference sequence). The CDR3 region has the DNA TGTGCCAGCAGTTACACAAATTCACCCCTCCACTTT. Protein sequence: CASSYTNSPLHF.

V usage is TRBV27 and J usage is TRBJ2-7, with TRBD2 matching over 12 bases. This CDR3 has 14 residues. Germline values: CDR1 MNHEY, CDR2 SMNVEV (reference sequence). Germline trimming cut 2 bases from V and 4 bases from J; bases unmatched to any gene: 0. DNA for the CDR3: TGTGCCAGCAGTTTAACTAGCGGGAGGTACGAGCAGTACTTC. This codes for CASSLTSGRYEQYF.

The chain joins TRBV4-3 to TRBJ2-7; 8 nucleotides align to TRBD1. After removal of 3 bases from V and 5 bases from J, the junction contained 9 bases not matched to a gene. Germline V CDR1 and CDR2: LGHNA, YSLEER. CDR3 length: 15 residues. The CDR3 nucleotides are TGCGCCAGCAGCCAGGCAAGGACAGGGTCCCACGAGCAGTACTTC. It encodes CASSQARTGSHEQYF.

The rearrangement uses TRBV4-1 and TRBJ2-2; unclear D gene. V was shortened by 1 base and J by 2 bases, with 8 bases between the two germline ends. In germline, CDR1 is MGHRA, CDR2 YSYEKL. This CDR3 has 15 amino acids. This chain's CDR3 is CASSQVVLNTGELFF. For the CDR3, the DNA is TGCGCCAGCAGCCAAGTTGTCCTCAACACCGGGGAGCTGTTTTTT.

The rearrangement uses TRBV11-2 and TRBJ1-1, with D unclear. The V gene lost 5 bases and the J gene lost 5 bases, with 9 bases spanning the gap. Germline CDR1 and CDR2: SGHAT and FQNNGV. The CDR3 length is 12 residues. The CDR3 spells CASSQRRTEAFF. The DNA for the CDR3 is TGTGCCAGCAGCCAGAGGAGAACTGAAGCTTTCTTT.

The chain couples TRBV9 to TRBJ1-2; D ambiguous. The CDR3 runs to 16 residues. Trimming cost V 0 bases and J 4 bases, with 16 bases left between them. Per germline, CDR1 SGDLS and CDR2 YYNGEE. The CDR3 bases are TGTGCCAGCAGCGTAGTGTCGGCTAATGGACTCTATGGCTACACCTTC. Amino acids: CASSVVSANGLYGYTF.

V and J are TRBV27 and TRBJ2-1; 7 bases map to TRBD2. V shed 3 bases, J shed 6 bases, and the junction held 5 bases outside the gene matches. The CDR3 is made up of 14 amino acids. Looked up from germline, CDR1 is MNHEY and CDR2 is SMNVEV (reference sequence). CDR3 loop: CASSFGEGGNEQFF. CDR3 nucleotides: TGTGCCAGCAGTTTTGGGGAGGGAGGCAATGAGCAGTTCTTC.

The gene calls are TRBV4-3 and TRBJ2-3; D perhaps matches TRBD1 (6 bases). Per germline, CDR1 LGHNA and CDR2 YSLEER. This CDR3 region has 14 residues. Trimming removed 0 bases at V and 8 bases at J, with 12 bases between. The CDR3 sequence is CASSQEVKDSTQYF. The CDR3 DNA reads TGCGCCAGCAGCCAAGAAGTTAAGGACAGTACGCAGTATTTT.

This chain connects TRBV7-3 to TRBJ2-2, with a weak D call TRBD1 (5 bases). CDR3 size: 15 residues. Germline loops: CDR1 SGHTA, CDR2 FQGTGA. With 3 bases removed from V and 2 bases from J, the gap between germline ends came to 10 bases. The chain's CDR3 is CASSFRAPNTGELFF. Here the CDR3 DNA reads TGTGCCAGCAGCTTCAGGGCCCCCAACACCGGGGAGCTGTTTTTT.

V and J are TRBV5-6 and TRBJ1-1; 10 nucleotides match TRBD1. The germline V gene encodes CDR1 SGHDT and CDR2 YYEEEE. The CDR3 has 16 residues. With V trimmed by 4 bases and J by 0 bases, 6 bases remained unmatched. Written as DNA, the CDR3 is TGTGCCAGCAGCGCGACAGGGGGCACGATGAACACTGAAGCTTTCTTT. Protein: CASSATGGTMNTEAFF.

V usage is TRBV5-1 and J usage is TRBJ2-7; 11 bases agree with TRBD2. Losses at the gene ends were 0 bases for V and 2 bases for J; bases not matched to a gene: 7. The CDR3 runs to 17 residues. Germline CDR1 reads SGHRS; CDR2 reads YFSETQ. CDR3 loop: CASSLVLAGGQTYEQYF. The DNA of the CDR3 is TGCGCCAGCAGCTTGGTGCTAGCGGGAGGCCAGACCTACGAGCAGTACTTC.

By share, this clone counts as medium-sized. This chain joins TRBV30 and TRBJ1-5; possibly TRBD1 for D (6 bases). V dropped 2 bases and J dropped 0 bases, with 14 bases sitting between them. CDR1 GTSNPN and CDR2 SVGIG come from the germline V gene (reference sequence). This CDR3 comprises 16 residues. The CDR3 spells CAWSPQGIYSNQPQHF. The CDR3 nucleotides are TGTGCCTGGAGTCCCCAGGGGATTTATAGCAATCAGCCCCAGCATTTT.

The CDR3 sequence: CASSHSGNWFGNEQFF. As DNA, the CDR3 is TGTGCCAGCAGCCACAGCGGCAACTGGTTCGGCAATGAGCAGTTCTTC. This chain links TRBV5-4 with TRBJ2-1; tentative D call: TRBD2 (5 bases). Germline V lookup: CDR1 SGHNT, CDR2 YYREEE (reference sequence). This CDR3 comprises 16 residues. V lost 4 bases and J 6 bases, leaving 20 bases between the germline ends.

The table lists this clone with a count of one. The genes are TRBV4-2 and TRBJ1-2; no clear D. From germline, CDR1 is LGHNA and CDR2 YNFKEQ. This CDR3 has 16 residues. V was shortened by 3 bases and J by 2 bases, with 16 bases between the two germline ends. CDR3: CASSQDGRTGNYGYTF. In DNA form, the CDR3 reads TGTGCCAGCAGCCAGGATGGGAGGACGGGGAACTATGGCTACACCTTC.

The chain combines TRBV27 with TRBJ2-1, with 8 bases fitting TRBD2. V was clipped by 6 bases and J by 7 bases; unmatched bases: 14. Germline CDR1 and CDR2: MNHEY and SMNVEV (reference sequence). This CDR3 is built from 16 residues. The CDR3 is CASSLTAGLGTNEQFF. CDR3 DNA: TGTGCCAGCAGCCTCACCGCGGGACTAGGGACGAATGAGCAGTTCTTC.

CDR3 in amino acids: CASSFYGGNTEAFF. DNA of the CDR3: TGTGCCAGCAGCTTTTATGGTGGGAACACTGAAGCTTTCTTT. The chain has TRBV5-6 and TRBJ1-1; unclear D gene. CDR1 and CDR2 from the germline V gene are SGHDT and YYEEEE. V was cut by 2 bases and J by 1 base, with 9 bases left in between. The CDR3 has 14 amino acids.

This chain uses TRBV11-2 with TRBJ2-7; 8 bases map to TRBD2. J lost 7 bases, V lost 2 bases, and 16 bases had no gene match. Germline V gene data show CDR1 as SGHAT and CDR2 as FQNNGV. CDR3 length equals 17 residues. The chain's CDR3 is CASSLSGRSGRGGEQYF. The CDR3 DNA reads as TGTGCCAGCAGCTTATCCGGTCGAAGCGGGAGAGGGGGGGAGCAGTACTTC.

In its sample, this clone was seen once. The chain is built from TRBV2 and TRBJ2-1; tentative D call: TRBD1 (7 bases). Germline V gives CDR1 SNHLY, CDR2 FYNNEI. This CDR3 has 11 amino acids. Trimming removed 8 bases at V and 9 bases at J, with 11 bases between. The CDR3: CASGGGAEQFF. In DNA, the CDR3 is TGTGCCAGCGGAGGGGGCGCTGAGCAGTTCTTC.